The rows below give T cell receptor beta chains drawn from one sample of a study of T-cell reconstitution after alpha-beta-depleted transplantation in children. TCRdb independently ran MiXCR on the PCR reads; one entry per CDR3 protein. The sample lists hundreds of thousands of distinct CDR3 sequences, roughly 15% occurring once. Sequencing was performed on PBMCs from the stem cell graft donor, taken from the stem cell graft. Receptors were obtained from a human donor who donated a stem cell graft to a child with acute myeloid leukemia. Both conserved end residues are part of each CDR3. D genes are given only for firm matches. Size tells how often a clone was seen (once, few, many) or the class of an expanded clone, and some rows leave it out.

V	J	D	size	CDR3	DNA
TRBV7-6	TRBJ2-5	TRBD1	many	CASSLVPGGQETQYF	TGTGCCAGCAGCTTAGTACCAGGGGGTCAAGAGACCCAGTACTTC
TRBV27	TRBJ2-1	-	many	CASSLSAIHNEQFF	TGTGCCAGCAGTTTATCGGCCATACACAATGAGCAGTTCTTC
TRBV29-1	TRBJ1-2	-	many	CSVEEGGRNYGYTF	TGCAGCGTTGAAGAGGGGGGGCGGAACTATGGCTACACCTTC
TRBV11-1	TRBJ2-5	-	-	CASSSPGHTAQYQETQYF	TGTGCCAGCAGCTCCCCGGGCCACACAGCCCAGTACCAAGAGACCCAGTACTTC
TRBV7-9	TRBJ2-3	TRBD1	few	CASLSPGTGVGDTQYF	TGTGCCAGCCTATCTCCCGGGACAGGGGTGGGCGATACGCAGTATTTT
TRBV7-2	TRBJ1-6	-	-	CASSSSGGGGNSPLHF	TGTGCCAGCAGCTCTTCTGGGGGCGGGGGAAATTCACCCCTCCACTTT
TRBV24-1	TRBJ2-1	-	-	CATSDFYGTGNEQFF	TGTGCCACCAGTGATTTTTACGGTACGGGAAATGAGCAGTTCTTC
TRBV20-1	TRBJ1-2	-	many	CSAPSRGGGANYGYTF	TGCAGTGCCCCTTCACGGGGTGGGGGGGCCAACTATGGCTACACCTTC
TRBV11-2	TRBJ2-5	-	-	CASSFTPGHQEVGQYF	TGTGCCAGCAGCTTTACACCCGGCCACCAAGAGGTGGGCCAGTACTTC
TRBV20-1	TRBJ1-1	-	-	CSAKFPGVNTEAFF	TGCAGTGCTAAATTCCCCGGGGTTAACACTGAAGCTTTCTTT
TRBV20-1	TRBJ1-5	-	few	CSASGLGGNQPQHF	TGCAGTGCTTCCGGTCTGGGGGGCAATCAGCCCCAGCATTTT
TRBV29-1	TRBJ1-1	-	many	CSVEDQSVYTEAFF	TGCAGCGTTGAAGATCAGTCGGTTTACACTGAAGCTTTCTTT
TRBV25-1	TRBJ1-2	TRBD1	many	CASSGVRDRGRSNYGYTF	TGTGCCAGCAGTGGCGTCCGGGACAGGGGACGATCTAACTATGGCTACACCTTC
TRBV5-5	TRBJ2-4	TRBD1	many	CASSLTGDIQYF	TGTGCCAGCAGCCTGACAGGGGACATTCAGTACTTC
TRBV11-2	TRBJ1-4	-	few	CASSYLGGGRKLFF	TGTGCCAGCAGCTATTTGGGGGGAGGAAGAAAACTGTTTTTT
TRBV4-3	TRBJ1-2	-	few	CASSQDRDPNYGYTF	TGCGCCAGCAGCCAAGATAGGGACCCGAACTATGGCTACACCTTC
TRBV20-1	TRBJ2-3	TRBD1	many	CSAVPGQRYTDTQYF	TGCAGTGCTGTCCCGGGACAGCGGTACACAGATACGCAGTATTTT
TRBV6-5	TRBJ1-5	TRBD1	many	CASSYSGGTGLNQPQHF	TGTGCCAGCAGTTACTCGGGGGGGACAGGCCTTAATCAGCCCCAGCATTTT
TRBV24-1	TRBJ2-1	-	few	CATSDTGEQFF	TGTGCCACCAGTGATACTGGTGAGCAGTTCTTC
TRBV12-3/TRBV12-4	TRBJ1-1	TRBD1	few	CASSFQGAEAFF	TGTGCCAGCAGTTTCCAGGGGGCGGAAGCTTTCTTT
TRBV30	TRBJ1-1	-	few	CAWSEGRSGTEAFF	TGTGCCTGGAGTGAAGGTCGCTCTGGCACTGAAGCTTTCTTT
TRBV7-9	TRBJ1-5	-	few	CASSSEGGNQPQHF	TGTGCCAGCAGCTCAGAGGGTGGCAATCAGCCCCAGCATTTT
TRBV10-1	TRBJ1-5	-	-	CASSEFGQPQHF	TGCGCCAGCAGTGAGTTTGGTCAGCCCCAGCATTTT
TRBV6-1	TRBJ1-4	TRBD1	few	CASRRKRTGAFEKLFF	TGTGCCAGCAGGAGGAAAAGGACAGGGGCCTTTGAAAAACTGTTTTTT
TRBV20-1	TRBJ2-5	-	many	CSARDPAGRLQETQYF	TGCAGTGCTAGAGATCCAGCCGGCCGATTACAAGAGACCCAGTACTTC
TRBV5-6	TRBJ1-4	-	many	CASSPLGQTGEKLFF	TGTGCCAGCAGCCCCCTTGGACAAACGGGAGAAAAACTGTTTTTT
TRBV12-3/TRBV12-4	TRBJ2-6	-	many	CASSLRGTGANVLTF	TGTGCCAGCAGTTTGAGGGGCACTGGGGCCAACGTCCTGACTTTC
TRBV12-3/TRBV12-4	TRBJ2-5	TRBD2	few	CASSPPLASGGLKQETQYF	TGTGCCAGCAGTCCCCCCCTGGCTAGCGGGGGGCTTAAACAAGAGACCCAGTACTTC
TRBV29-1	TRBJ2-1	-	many	CSVGGSGDEQFF	TGCAGCGTTGGGGGGAGCGGCGATGAGCAGTTCTTC
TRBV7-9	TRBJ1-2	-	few	CASRHGGGNYGYTF	TGTGCCAGCAGACACGGCGGGGGGAACTATGGCTACACCTTC
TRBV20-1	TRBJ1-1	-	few	CSAKGGPRAFF	TGCAGTGCTAAAGGGGGGCCGCGAGCTTTCTTT
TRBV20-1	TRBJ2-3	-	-	CSARDLGLYTQYF	TGCAGTGCTAGAGATCTCGGGCTGTATACGCAGTATTTT
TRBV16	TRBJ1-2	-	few	CASSHSGTTLYGYTF	TGTGCCAGCAGCCATTCCGGGACCACTCTCTATGGCTACACCTTC
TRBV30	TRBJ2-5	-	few	CAWSAGETQYF	TGTGCCTGGAGTGCTGGAGAGACCCAGTACTTC
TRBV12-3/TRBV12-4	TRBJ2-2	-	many	CASSLGGPRGTGELFF	TGTGCCAGCAGTTTAGGGGGCCCTCGGGGCACCGGGGAGCTGTTTTTT
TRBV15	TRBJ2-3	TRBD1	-	CATSGTGGLYF	TGTGCCACCTCCGGGACAGGGGGATTGTATTTT
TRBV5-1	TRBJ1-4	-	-	CASSFNTAATNEKLFF	TGCGCCAGCAGCTTCAATACAGCCGCAACTAATGAAAAACTGTTTTTT
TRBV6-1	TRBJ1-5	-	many	CASSESQRQPQHF	TGTGCCAGCAGTGAATCTCAACGACAGCCCCAGCATTTT
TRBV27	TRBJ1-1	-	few	CASSFSIGPSDTEAFF	TGTGCCAGCAGTTTTTCTATTGGCCCGTCTGACACTGAAGCTTTCTTT
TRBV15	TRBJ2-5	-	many	CATSRGGRYQETQYF	TGTGCCACCAGCAGAGGGGGACGGTACCAAGAGACCCAGTACTTC
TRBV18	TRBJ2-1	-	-	CASSFPGHEQFF	TGTGCCAGCTCATTTCCAGGGCATGAGCAGTTCTTC
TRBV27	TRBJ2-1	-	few	CASSSDPTGSNEQFF	TGTGCCAGCAGCTCCGACCCCACAGGGAGCAATGAGCAGTTCTTC
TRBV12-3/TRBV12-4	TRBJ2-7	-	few	CASSSSRGAEFYEQYF	TGTGCCAGCAGTTCTTCTCGGGGGGCAGAATTTTACGAGCAGTACTTC
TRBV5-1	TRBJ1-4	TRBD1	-	CASRLPGQGNEKLFF	TGCGCCAGCAGACTACCGGGACAGGGGAATGAAAAACTGTTTTTT
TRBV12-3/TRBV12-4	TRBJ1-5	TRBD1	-	CASSSPGQRNQPQHF	TGTGCCAGCAGCTCTCCGGGACAGCGCAATCAGCCCCAGCATTTT
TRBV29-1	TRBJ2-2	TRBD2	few	CSVGRGGTGELFF	TGCAGCGTTGGTCGGGGGGGCACCGGGGAGCTGTTTTTT
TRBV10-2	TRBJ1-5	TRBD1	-	CASSEPQGVGPQHF	TGCGCCAGCAGTGAGCCCCAGGGGGTAGGGCCCCAGCATTTT
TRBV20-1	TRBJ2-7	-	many	CSAVPPAFSYEQYF	TGCAGTGCTGTTCCCCCGGCCTTCTCCTACGAGCAGTACTTC
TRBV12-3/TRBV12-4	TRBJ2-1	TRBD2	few	CASSFERGHNEQFF	TGTGCCAGCAGTTTTGAGCGGGGCCACAATGAGCAGTTCTTC
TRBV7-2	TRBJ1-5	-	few	CASSFSTGVNQPQHF	TGTGCCAGCAGCTTCTCGACGGGGGTCAATCAGCCCCAGCATTTT
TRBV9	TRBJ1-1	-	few	CASSVDRAVAFF	TGTGCCAGCAGCGTAGACAGGGCGGTAGCTTTCTTT
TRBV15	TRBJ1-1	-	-	CATSRRRQMNTEAFF	TGTGCCACCAGCAGAAGGAGACAGATGAACACTGAAGCTTTCTTT
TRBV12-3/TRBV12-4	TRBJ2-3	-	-	CASSLSLTLTDTQYF	TGTGCCAGCAGTTTAAGCCTCACACTCACAGATACGCAGTATTTT